The next 10 T cell receptor beta chains were all read from a single sample in a study of CXCR3 chemokines and chemotherapy response in bladder cancer (dated by TCRdb to the early 2020s). Libraries were prepared through PCR. Sequencing instrument: Illumina HiSeq 2500. The raw public reads went through TCRdb reprocessing: fastp at Q25, MiXCR clone calling, in-frame beta chains kept. Every CDR3 protein is listed once, alongside the most common genes and DNA of its rows. Here the sample has over 10,000 distinct CDR3 sequences; roughly 12% occur a single time. The top ten constitute roughly 27% of the sample. Sample acquisition took place from a patient whose treatment included neoadjuvant chemotherapy. Receptors were obtained from a human donor with bladder cancer that did not respond to neoadjuvant chemotherapy.

This clonotype was seen ten or more times. The J gene is TRBJ1-2, the V gene TRBV6-6; the D is unclear. V gave up 6 bases and J gave up 6 bases, with 11 bases separating them. There are 12 residues in the CDR3. Germline lookup yields CDR1 MNHNY and CDR2 SVGAGI (reference sequence). The CDR3 loop reads CASSPVGHGYTF. The CDR3, as DNA: TGTGCCAGCAGCCCCGTTGGGCATGGCTACACCTTC.

This clonotype was picked up many times. CDR3 residues: CASSYSNTAGQETQYF. The CDR3 DNA reads as TGTGCCAGCAGTTACTCTAACACGGCGGGGCAAGAGACCCAGTACTTC. The gene calls are TRBV6-5 and TRBJ2-5, with D maybe TRBD2 (6 bases). CDR3 size: 16 residues. From germline, CDR1 is MNHEY and CDR2 SVGAGI. V shed 0 bases and J shed 2 bases, with 13 bases lying between them.

This clonotype was detected a few times. The rearrangement joins TRBV12-3 or TRBV12-4 to TRBJ2-7; 10 bases are a match to TRBD1. This CDR3 is 15 amino acids long. Trimming took 3 bases from V and 2 from J; bases not matched to a gene: 4. CDR3 sequence: CASSFGTGVPYEQYF. DNA of the CDR3: TGTGCCAGCAGTTTCGGGACAGGGGTCCCCTACGAGCAGTACTTC.

This clonotype was picked up many times. This chain links TRBV6-1 with TRBJ2-2; weak D call: TRBD2 (7 bases). Trimming removed 7 bases from V and 0 bases from J, with 15 bases in between. Germline V gene data show CDR1 as MNHNS and CDR2 as SASEGT. This CDR3 is 16 amino acids long. The CDR3 protein is CASTRGDTSNTGELFF. DNA for the CDR3: TGTGCCAGCACCCGGGGGGACACATCGAACACCGGGGAGCTGTTTTTT.

This chain joins TRBV5-4 and TRBJ2-1; 12 bases line up with TRBD2. V trimming: 4 bases; J trimming: 4 bases; junction bases outside the gene matches: 6. Germline V CDR1 and CDR2: SGHNT, YYREEE (reference sequence). The CDR3 is 16 amino acids. The CDR3 reads CASSLRTSGKYNEQFF. CDR3 sequence (DNA): TGTGCCAGCAGCCTAAGGACTAGCGGGAAATACAATGAGCAGTTCTTC.

This clonotype has more than one count but fewer than ten. This rearrangement joins TRBV6-1 to TRBJ1-1; unclear D gene. The germline CDR1 and CDR2 sequences are MNHNS and SASEGT. Trimming took 8 bases from V and 2 from J, leaving 18 bases between them. CDR3 size: 15 residues. CDR3 residues: CASRLPPGLNTEAFF. For the CDR3, the DNA is TGTGCCAGCCGACTCCCCCCGGGCCTAAACACTGAAGCTTTCTTT.

The gene calls are TRBV20-1 and TRBJ2-1; no definite D call. Germline values: CDR1 DFQATT, CDR2 SNEGSKA (reference sequence). This CDR3 contains 13 residues. V was pared by 3 bases and J by 8 bases, with 14 bases between. CDR3 sequence (DNA): TGCAGTGCTAGCTCACTCGCGACCTATGAGCAGTTCTTC. Protein: CSASSLATYEQFF.

This clonotype showed up just a few times. The rearrangement links TRBV5-4 to TRBJ2-7; TRBD2 aligns across 10 bases. Germline-derived CDR1 and CDR2 are SGHNT and YYREEE (reference sequence). Trimming at V came to 3 bases and at J to 2 bases, leaving 5 bases not matched to a gene. The CDR3 is 15 amino acids. The CDR3 here is CASSSSGGRAYEQYF. In nucleotides, the CDR3 is TGTGCCAGCAGCTCTAGCGGGGGCAGGGCCTACGAGCAGTACTTC.

A remark on this clonotype: A read error is possible here, since a much larger clone lies one base away. The chain employs TRBV18 and TRBJ2-5; 7 bases match TRBD1. The DNA matches TRBJ2-7 better at its end, which makes the J call doubtful. This CDR3 has 15 amino acids. Germline V lookup: CDR1 KGHSH, CDR2 LQKENI. CDR3 sequence (DNA): TGTGCCGGCTCACCAGGGACAGACCGATTGAACGAGCAGTACTTC. Its translation: CAGSPGTDRLNEQYF.

Concerning this clonotype itself: A read error may be the cause here, since a much bigger clone is one base away. This chain joins TRBV27 and TRBJ1-5; possibly TRBD1 for D (5 bases). CDR1 is MNHEY and CDR2 is SMNVEV in the germline V gene (reference sequence). Trimming pared 7 bases from V and 16 bases from J, leaving 17 bases between. CDR3 length: 11 residues. Here the CDR3 DNA reads TGTGCCAGCAATTACCCGGGGCCGGGACATTTT. Protein product: CASNYPGPGHF.